A single T cell receptor beta chain is shown here with its context. This sample was included in a study of blood T cell repertoires in COVID-19. About the research overall: There were acute and convalescent COVID-19 samples, and they came from the United States, Italy and Spain. In each case, the material was cDNA or gDNA derived from T cells, B-cell-depleted T cells, or PBMCs.

Germline assignment: CDR1 LGHDT and CDR2 YNNKEL (reference sequence). V gave up 1 base and J gave up 0 bases; unmatched junction bases: 4. The length of the CDR3 is 17 residues. How the authors handled the data: Estimated nucleated cell counts came from reference gene primer amplification. Libraries were prepared by immunoSEQ multiplex PCR; TCRdb keeps only in-frame clonotypes and omits some of them. V, J and clone size are those of that table, while D and trimming were read from the DNA. This table has tens of thousands of clones, 86% appearing once. The rearrangement links TRBV3-1 (or the pseudogene TRBV3-2) to TRBJ2-1; 9 bases are a match to TRBD1. The TCR sequence derives from a man aged 45-60 years with active or convalescent COVID-19. The sequencing input was peripheral blood. The CDR3 protein is CASSQGTGGSSYNEQFF. CDR3 nucleotide sequence: TGTGCCAGCAGCCAAGGTACAGGGGGCAGCTCCTACAATGAGCAGTTCTTC.